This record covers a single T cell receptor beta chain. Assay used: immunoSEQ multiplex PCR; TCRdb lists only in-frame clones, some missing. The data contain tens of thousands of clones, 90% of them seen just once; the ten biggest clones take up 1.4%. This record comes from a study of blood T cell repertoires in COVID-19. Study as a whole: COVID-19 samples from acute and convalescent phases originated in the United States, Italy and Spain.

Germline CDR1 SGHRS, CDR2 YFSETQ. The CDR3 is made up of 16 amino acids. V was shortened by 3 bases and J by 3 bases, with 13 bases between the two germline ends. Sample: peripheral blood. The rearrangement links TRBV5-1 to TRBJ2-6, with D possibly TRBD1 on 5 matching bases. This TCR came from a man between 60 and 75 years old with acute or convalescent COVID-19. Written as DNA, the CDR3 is TGCGCCAGCAGCTATATTTTAGGGGATGGGGCCAACGTCCTGACTTTC. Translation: CASSYILGDGANVLTF.